The 12 T cell receptor beta chains below come from one sample, sequenced in a study of blood T cell repertoires in COVID-19. The data were produced by immunoSEQ multiplex PCR, yet TCRdb's version contains in-frame clones alone and is incomplete. The sample shows under 200,000 clones, more than 70% of them seen only once. The source material was peripheral blood. All receptors derive from a man aged 50 or older with active or convalescent COVID-19.

The chain has TRBV4-3 and TRBJ2-3; D gene ambiguous. The germline CDR1 and CDR2 sequences are LGHNA and YSLEER. V shed 5 bases and J shed 1 base, with 7 bases lying between them. The CDR3 consists of 13 residues. The CDR3, as DNA: TGCGCCAGCAGCACAGTAGGCACAGATACGCAGTATTTT. Residues: CASSTVGTDTQYF.

The gene calls are TRBV5-1 and TRBJ2-7, with 9 bases aligning to TRBD1. Per the germline V gene, CDR1 is SGHRS and CDR2 is YFSETQ. Trimming took 4 bases from V and 4 from J; bases not matched to a gene: 6. The CDR3 length is 14 residues. The CDR3 DNA reads as TGCGCCAGCAGCCCGAGACAGGGGGGGTACGAGCAGTACTTC. Its translation is CASSPRQGGYEQYF.

The chain links TRBV7-8 to TRBJ2-5; the match to TRBD2 covers 12 bases. Per the germline V gene, CDR1 is SGHVS and CDR2 is FQNEAQ. V was clipped by 5 bases and J by 5 bases; unmatched bases: 6. The CDR3 runs to 15 residues. CDR3 sequence reads: CASSPWTSGEETQYF. CDR3 bases: TGTGCCAGCAGCCCCTGGACTAGCGGGGAGGAGACCCAGTACTTC.

This chain links TRBV6-1 with TRBJ2-3; TRBD1 is a possible D gene (6 bases). CDR3 length equals 16 residues. In germline, CDR1 is MNHNS, CDR2 SASEGT. V was cut by 3 bases and J by 2 bases, with 15 bases left in between. The CDR3 loop is CASSDLNREPTDTQYF. The DNA of the CDR3 is TGTGCCAGCAGTGACCTCAACAGGGAACCCACAGATACGCAGTATTTT.

The chain couples TRBV7-9 to TRBJ1-1, with 8 bases matching TRBD1. The CDR3 totals 16 residues. V trimming: 5 bases; J trimming: 10 bases; junction bases outside the gene matches: 18. The germline V gene encodes CDR1 SEHNR and CDR2 FQNEAQ (reference sequence). This chain's CDR3 is CASSMTQGALNRGAFF. CDR3 bases: TGTGCCAGCAGCATGACTCAGGGGGCCCTAAACAGGGGAGCTTTCTTT.

The rearrangement joins TRBV27 to TRBJ1-6, with D possibly TRBD1 on 5 matching bases. CDR3 length: 18 amino acids. V lost 7 bases, J lost 8 bases, and 27 bases lay in between. Germline V gene lookup returns CDR1 MNHEY and CDR2 SMNVEV (reference sequence). The CDR3 DNA sequence: TGTGCCAGCACCCTCCGGATACGGGGGACTGGCTCTTATTCACCCCTCCACTTT. Amino acids: CASTLRIRGTGSYSPLHF.

The chain couples TRBV24-1 to TRBJ1-3; D is uncertain. Trimming took off 7 bases at V and 3 bases at J, with 12 bases between the two ends. Germline V gene lookup returns CDR1 KGHDR and CDR2 SFDVKD. This CDR3 comprises 14 residues. This CDR3 is CATRAEVGGNTIYF. In DNA, the CDR3 is TGTGCCACCAGGGCGGAGGTCGGTGGAAACACCATATATTTT.

This clone was observed once. The chain couples TRBV24-1 to TRBJ2-5; 9 bases are a match to TRBD1. V was pared by 5 bases and J by 7 bases, with 7 bases of the junction left unmatched. Germline CDR1 and CDR2: KGHDR and SFDVKD. This CDR3 is built from 14 residues. CDR3 region: CATSVTGGPGTQYF. CDR3 coding DNA: TGTGCCACCAGTGTAACAGGGGGCCCTGGGACCCAGTACTTC.

The chain employs TRBV3-1 (or the pseudogene TRBV3-2) and TRBJ1-2; TRBD1 aligns across 8 bases. V lost 2 bases to trimming and J lost 7 bases; unmatched junction nucleotides: 6. The germline gives CDR1 LGHDT, CDR2 YNNKEL (reference sequence). This CDR3 comprises 14 residues. CDR3 sequence: CASSQKGQGGGYTF. The CDR3 DNA is TGTGCCAGCAGCCAAAAAGGACAGGGAGGTGGCTACACCTTC.

This clone was detected once. This sequence joins TRBV7-3 and TRBJ1-1; D is perhaps TRBD1 (6 bases). Germline CDR1 SGHTA, CDR2 FQGTGA. The ends were cut back, 5 bases at V and 3 bases at J, with 10 bases in the middle. CDR3 size: 13 residues. CDR3 sequence: CASSIQGYTEAFF. CDR3 nucleotide sequence: TGTGCCAGCAGCATACAGGGTTACACTGAAGCTTTCTTT.

The chain has TRBV11-2 and TRBJ2-1; 10 bases are shared with TRBD2. The CDR3 is 15 residues long. Germline CDR1 is SGHAT and CDR2 is FQNNGV. The V and J ends lost 5 bases and 2 bases, in that order; junction bases with no gene match: 3. In DNA form, the CDR3 reads TGTGCCAGCAGCAGCGGGGGGGCCCCCTACAATGAGCAGTTCTTC. This translates into CASSSGGAPYNEQFF.

This chain connects TRBV6-5 to TRBJ2-1; no reliable D call. The germline V gene has CDR1 MNHEY and CDR2 SVGAGI. With 5 bases removed from V and 6 bases from J, the gap between germline ends came to 14 bases. CDR3 length: 14 amino acids. The CDR3 nucleotides are TGTGCCAGCAGTCCCCAGGTCACTCTCAATGAGCAGTTCTTC. Translated: CASSPQVTLNEQFF.